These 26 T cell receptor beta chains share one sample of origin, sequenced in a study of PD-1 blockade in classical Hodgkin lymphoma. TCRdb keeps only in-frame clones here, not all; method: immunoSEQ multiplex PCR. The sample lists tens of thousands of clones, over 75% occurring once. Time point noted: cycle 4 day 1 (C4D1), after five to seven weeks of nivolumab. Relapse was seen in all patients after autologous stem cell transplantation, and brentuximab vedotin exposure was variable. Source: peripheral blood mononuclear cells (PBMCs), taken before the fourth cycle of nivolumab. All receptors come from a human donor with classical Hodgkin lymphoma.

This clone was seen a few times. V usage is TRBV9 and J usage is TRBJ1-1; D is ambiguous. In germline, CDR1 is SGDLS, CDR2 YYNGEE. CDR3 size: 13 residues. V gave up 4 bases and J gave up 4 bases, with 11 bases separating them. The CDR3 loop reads CASSSTGSTEAFF. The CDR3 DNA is TGTGCCAGCAGCTCCACGGGTAGCACTGAAGCTTTCTTT. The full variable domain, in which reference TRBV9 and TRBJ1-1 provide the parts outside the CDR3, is DSGVTQTPKHLITATGQRVTLRCSPRSGDLSVYWYQQSLDQGLQFLIQYYNGEERAKGNILERFSAQQFPDLHSELNLSSLELGDSALYFCASSSTGSTEAFFGQGTRLTVV.

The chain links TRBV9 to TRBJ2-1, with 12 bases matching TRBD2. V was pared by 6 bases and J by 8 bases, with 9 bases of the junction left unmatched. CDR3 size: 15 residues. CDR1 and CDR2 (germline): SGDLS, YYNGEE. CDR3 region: CASNALAGGLDEQFF. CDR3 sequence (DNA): TGTGCCAGCAACGCTCTAGCGGGGGGGTTAGATGAGCAGTTCTTC.

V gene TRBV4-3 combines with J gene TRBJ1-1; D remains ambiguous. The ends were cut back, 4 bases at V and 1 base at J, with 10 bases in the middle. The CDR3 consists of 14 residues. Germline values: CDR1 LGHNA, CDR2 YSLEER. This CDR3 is CASSLSLENTEAFF. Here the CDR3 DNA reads TGCGCCAGCAGCCTTTCCCTGGAGAACACTGAAGCTTTCTTT.

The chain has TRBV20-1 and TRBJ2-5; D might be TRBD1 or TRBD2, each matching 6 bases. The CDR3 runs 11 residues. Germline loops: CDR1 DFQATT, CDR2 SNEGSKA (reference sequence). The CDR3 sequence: CSGGGTETQYF. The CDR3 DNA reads TGCAGCGGAGGGGGGACAGAGACCCAGTACTTC.

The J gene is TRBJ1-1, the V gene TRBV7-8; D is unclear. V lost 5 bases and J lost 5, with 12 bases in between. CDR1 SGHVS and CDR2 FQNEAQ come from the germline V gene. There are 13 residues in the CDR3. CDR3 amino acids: CASSIQMGTEAFF. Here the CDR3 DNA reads TGTGCCAGCAGCATACAGATGGGAACTGAAGCTTTCTTT.

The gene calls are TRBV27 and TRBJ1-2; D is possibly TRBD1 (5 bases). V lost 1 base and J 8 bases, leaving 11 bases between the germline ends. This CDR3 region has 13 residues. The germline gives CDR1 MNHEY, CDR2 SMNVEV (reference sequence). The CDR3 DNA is TGTGCCAGCAGTTTATATCCGGGGCAAGGCTACACCTTC. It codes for CASSLYPGQGYTF.

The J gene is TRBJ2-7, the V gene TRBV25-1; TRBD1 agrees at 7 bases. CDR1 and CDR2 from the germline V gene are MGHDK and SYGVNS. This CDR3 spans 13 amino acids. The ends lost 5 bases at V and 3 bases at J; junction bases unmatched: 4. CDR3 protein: CASSSTGVYEQYF. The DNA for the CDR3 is TGTGCCAGCAGTTCTACAGGGGTCTACGAGCAGTACTTC.

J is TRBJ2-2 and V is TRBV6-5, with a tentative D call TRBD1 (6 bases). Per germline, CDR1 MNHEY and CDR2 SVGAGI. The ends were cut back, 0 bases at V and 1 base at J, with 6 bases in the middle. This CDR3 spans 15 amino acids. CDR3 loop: CASSYSGQNTGELFF. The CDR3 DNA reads TGTGCCAGCAGTTACTCGGGACAGAACACCGGGGAGCTGTTTTTT.

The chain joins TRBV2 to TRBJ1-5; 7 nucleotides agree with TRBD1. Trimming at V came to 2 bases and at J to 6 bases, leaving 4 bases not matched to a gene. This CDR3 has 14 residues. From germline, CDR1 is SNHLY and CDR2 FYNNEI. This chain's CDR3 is CASSERTGGQPQHF. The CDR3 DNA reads TGTGCCAGCAGTGAAAGGACAGGTGGTCAGCCCCAGCATTTT.

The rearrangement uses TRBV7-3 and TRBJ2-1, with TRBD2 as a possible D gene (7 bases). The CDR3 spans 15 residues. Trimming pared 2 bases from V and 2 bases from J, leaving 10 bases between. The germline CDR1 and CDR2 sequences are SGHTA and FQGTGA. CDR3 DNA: TGTGCCAGCAGCTTACGGGGGGCCCCCTACAATGAGCAGTTCTTC. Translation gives CASSLRGAPYNEQFF.

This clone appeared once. The CDR3 nucleotides are TGTGCCAGCAGCAGAATGTATGGACTAGCGGGGTACAATGAGCAGTTCTTC. This encodes CASSRMYGLAGYNEQFF. This chain uses TRBV5-6 with TRBJ2-1; TRBD2 matches 12 bases. V was clipped by 4 bases and J by 4 bases; unmatched bases: 9. Germline CDR1 and CDR2: SGHDT and YYEEEE. The CDR3 loop spans 17 amino acids.

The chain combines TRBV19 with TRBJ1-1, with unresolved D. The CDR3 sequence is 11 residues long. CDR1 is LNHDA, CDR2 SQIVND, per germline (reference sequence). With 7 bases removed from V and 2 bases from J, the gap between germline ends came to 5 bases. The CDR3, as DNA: TGTGCCAGTACCCTAAACACTGAAGCTTTCTTT. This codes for CASTLNTEAFF.

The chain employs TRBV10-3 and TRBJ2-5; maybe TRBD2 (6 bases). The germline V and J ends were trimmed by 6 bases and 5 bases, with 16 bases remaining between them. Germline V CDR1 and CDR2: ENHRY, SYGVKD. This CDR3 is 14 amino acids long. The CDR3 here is CAIRKMGGVETQYF. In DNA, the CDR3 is TGTGCCATCAGGAAGATGGGGGGAGTCGAGACCCAGTACTTC.

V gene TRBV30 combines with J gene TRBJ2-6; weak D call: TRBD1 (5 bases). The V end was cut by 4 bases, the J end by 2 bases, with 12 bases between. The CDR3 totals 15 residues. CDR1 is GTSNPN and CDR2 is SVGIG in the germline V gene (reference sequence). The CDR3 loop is CAWTLGLPGANVLTF. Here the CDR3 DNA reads TGTGCCTGGACCCTGGGGCTCCCTGGGGCCAACGTCCTGACTTTC.

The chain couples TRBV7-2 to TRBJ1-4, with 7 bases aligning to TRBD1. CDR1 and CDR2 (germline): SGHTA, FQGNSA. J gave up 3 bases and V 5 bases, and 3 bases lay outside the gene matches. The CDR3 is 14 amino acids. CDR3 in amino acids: CASSVRGSNEKLFF. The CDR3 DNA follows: TGTGCCAGCAGCGTCAGGGGGTCTAATGAAAAACTGTTTTTT.

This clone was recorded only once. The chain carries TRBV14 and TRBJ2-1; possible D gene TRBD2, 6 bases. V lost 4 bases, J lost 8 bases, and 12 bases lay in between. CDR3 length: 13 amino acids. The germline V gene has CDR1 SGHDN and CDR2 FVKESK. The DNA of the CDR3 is TGTGCCAGCAGCCCTTTTGGAGGGGATGAGCAGTTCTTC. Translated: CASSPFGGDEQFF.

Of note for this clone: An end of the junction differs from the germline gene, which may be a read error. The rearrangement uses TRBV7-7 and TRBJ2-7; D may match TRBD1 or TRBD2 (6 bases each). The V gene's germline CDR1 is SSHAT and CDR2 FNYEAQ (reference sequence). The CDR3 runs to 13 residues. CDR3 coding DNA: TGTGCTAGCAGCTTAGGGGGGCAATACGAGCAGTACTTC. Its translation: CASSLGGQYEQYF.

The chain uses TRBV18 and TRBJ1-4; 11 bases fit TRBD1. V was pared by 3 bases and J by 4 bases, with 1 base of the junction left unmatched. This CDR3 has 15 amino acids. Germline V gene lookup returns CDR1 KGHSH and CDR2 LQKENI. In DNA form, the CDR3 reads TGTGCCAGCTCACCCGGGACAGGGGGTAATGAAAAACTGTTTTTT. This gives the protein CASSPGTGGNEKLFF.

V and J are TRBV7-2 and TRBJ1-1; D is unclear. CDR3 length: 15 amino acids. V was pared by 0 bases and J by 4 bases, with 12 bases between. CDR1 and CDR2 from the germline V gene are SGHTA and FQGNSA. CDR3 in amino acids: CASSLALGRGTEAFF. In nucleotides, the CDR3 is TGTGCCAGCAGCTTAGCGCTGGGCCGGGGCACTGAAGCTTTCTTT.

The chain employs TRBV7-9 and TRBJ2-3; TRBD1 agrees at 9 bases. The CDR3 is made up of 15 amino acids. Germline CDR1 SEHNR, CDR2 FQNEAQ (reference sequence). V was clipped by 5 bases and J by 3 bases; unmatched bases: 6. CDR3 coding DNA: TGTGCCAGCAGCCCACAGGGGGCGAGGACAGATACGCAGTATTTT. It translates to CASSPQGARTDTQYF.

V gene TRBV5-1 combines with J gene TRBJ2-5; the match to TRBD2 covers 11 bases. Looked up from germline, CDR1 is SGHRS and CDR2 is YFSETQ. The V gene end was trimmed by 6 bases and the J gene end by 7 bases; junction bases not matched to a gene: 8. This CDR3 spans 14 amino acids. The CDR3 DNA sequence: TGCGCCAGCAAGGGTGGGACTAGCGGAGGGACCCAGTACTTC. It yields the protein CASKGGTSGGTQYF.

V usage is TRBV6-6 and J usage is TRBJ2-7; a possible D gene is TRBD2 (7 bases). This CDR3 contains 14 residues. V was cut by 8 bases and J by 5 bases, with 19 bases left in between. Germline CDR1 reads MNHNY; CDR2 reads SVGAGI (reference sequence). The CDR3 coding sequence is TGTGCCAGCTCCCTGGGGTGGGGGGGCCACGAGCAGTACTTC. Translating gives CASSLGWGGHEQYF.

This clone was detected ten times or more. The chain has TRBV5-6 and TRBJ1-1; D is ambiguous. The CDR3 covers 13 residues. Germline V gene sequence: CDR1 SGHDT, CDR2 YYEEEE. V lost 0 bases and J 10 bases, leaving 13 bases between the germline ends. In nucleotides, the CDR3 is TGTGCCAGCAGCTTGGGTTGGAGTCAGAGAGCTTTCTTT. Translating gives CASSLGWSQRAFF.

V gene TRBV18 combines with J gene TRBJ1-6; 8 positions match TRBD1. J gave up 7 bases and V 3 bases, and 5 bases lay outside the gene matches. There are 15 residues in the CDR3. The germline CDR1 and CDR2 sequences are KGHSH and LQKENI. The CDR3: CASSPVGTGNSPLHF. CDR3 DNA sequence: TGTGCCAGCTCACCTGTTGGGACAGGAAATTCACCCCTCCACTTT. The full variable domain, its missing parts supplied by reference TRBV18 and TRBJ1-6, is NAGVMQNPRHLVRRRGQEARLRCSPMKGHSHVYWYRQLPEEGLKFMVYLQKENIIDESGMPKERFSAEFPKEGPSILRIQQVVRGDSAAYFCASSPVGTGNSPLHFGNGTRLTVT.

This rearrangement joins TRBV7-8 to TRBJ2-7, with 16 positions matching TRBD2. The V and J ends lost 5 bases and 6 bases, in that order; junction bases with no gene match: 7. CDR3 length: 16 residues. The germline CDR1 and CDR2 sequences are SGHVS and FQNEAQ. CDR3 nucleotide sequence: TGTGCCAGCAGCCTGGGGACTAGCGGGGGGGAGAGCGAGCAGTACTTC. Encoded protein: CASSLGTSGGESEQYF.

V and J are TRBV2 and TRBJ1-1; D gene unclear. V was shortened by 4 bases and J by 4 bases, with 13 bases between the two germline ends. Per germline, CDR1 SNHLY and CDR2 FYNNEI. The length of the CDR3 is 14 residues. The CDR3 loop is CASSVRVASTEAFF. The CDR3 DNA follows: TGTGCCAGCAGTGTAAGGGTAGCGAGCACTGAAGCTTTCTTT.